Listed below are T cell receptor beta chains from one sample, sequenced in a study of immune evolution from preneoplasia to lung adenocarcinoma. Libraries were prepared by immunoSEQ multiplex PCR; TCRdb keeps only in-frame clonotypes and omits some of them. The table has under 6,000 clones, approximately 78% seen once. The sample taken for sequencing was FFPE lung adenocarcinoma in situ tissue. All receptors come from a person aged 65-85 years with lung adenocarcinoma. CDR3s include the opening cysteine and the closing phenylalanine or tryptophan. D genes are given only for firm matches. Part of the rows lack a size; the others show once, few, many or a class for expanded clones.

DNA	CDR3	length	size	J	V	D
TGTGCCTGGAGCCCAGGGGCACCCGGGGAGCTGTTTTTT	CAWSPGAPGELFF	13	-	TRBJ2-2	TRBV30	-
TGTGCCAGCAGGGACAGGGTACTAACCGGGGAGCTGTTTTTT	CASRDRVLTGELFF	14	once	TRBJ2-2	TRBV2	TRBD1
TGTGCCAGCCGTCTTGGAGGGAACGGAAACACCATATATTTT	CASRLGGNGNTIYF	14	-	TRBJ1-3	TRBV28	-
TGTGCCAGCAGTTACTCGAAGGACAGGGGAGACTATGGCTACACCTTC	CASSYSKDRGDYGYTF	16	-	TRBJ1-2	TRBV6-5	TRBD1
TGTGCCAGCGGTCTTCTACTGAACACCGGGGAGCTGTTTTTT	CASGLLLNTGELFF	14	once	TRBJ2-2	TRBV2	-
TGCGCCAGCAGCATGCGTCCCGGGGGCTACGAGCAGTACTTC	CASSMRPGGYEQYF	14	-	TRBJ2-7	TRBV5-1	-
TGTGCCAGCAGCTTTGTGCCAGGGGTTGGCAATCAGCCCCAGCATTTT	CASSFVPGVGNQPQHF	16	-	TRBJ1-5	TRBV5-5	-
TGTGCCAGCAGGCCGGACAGGGGGGGTGTGAACATTCAGTACTTC	CASRPDRGGVNIQYF	15	-	TRBJ2-4	TRBV2	TRBD1
TGTGCCAGCAATACATGGTCCGGGTACACCATATATTTT	CASNTWSGYTIYF	13	-	TRBJ1-3	TRBV6-5	-
TGTGCCAGCAGTTTAAATGGTCTAGCGGGGGGGCGGGACACAGATACGCAGTATTTT	CASSLNGLAGGRDTDTQYF	19	-	TRBJ2-3	TRBV27	TRBD2
TGTGCCATCAGTGAAGGACAGGGTGGACATAGCAATCAGCCCCAGCATTTT	CAISEGQGGHSNQPQHF	17	-	TRBJ1-5	TRBV10-3	TRBD1
TGTGCCAAAGGAACGGGGACCTACAATGAGCAGTTCTTC	CAKGTGTYNEQFF	13	-	TRBJ2-1	TRBV30	-
TGTGCCAGCATTAAGGGGATATATAGCAATCAGCCCCAGCATTTT	CASIKGIYSNQPQHF	15	-	TRBJ1-5	TRBV21-1	-
TGTGCCATCAGTGTGCAGGGCGCCTCCTACGAGCAGTACTTC	CAISVQGASYEQYF	14	once	TRBJ2-7	TRBV10-3	-
TGTGCCAGCAGCCCCCCTGACGCCAATGAGCAGTTCTTC	CASSPPDANEQFF	13	-	TRBJ2-1	TRBV28	-
TGTGCCAGCACCCCGTCCCGGGGGTCCGGGGAGCTGTTTTTT	CASTPSRGSGELFF	14	-	TRBJ2-2	TRBV7-6	-
TGTGCAAGTCGCTCATACTTAGCCAAAAACATTCAGTACTTC	CASRSYLAKNIQYF	14	-	TRBJ2-4	TRBV12-2	-
TGTGCCAGCAGCCCTACCGGGACCGGAAATGAGCAGTTCTTC	CASSPTGTGNEQFF	14	-	TRBJ2-1	TRBV7-2	-
TGTGCCAGCAGTGGCCAACAGGGTTCGGTGGAGACCCAGTACTTC	CASSGQQGSVETQYF	15	few	TRBJ2-5	TRBV6-1	-
TGTGCCAGCAGCACCGTAGGGGAGCAGTTCTTC	CASSTVGEQFF	11	-	TRBJ2-1	TRBV7-2	-
TGTGCCAGCAGCCCCATCAACCGGGGGCGCAGAGGCGAGCAGTACTTC	CASSPINRGRRGEQYF	16	once	TRBJ2-7	TRBV11-2	-
TGTGCCAGCTCACCACCCAGTGGCACCTACGAGCAGTACTTC	CASSPPSGTYEQYF	14	few	TRBJ2-7	TRBV18	-
TGTGCCAGCAGCTCAGGGGCATTTCAGCCCCAGCATTTT	CASSSGAFQPQHF	13	-	TRBJ1-5	TRBV7-2	-
TGTGCCAGCAGTTCGTCCGGGGAGCTGTTTTTT	CASSSSGELFF	11	-	TRBJ2-2	TRBV6-5	-
TGTGCCAGCAGCTCCGCCCCAGGGGGTGGCGGGGAGCTGTTTTTT	CASSSAPGGGGELFF	15	-	TRBJ2-2	TRBV7-3	TRBD1
TGTGCCAGCAGCCCAGGACGGCCGGCCCTTAATCAGCCCCAGCATTTT	CASSPGRPALNQPQHF	16	-	TRBJ1-5	TRBV7-6	-
TGTGCCAGCAGTTCCTCGAGGACCGGGGAGCTGTTTTTT	CASSSSRTGELFF	13	-	TRBJ2-2	TRBV27	-
TGTGCCAGCAGCGCCGGAATGAAGCATTCACCCCTCCACTTT	CASSAGMKHSPLHF	14	-	TRBJ1-6	TRBV9	-
TGTGCCAGCAGCCATAGCGGGAGGGGCGGCACAGATACGCAGTATTTT	CASSHSGRGGTDTQYF	16	-	TRBJ2-3	TRBV5-4	TRBD2
TGTGCCAGCCAAACCATTATAGGGGGGTCCTACGAGCAGTACTTC	CASQTIIGGSYEQYF	15	large	TRBJ2-7	TRBV6-1	-
TGTGCCAGTAGTACACGGCTCACCCATGGCACTGAAGCTTTCTTT	CASSTRLTHGTEAFF	15	-	TRBJ1-1	TRBV19	-
TGCGCCAGCAGCTTGCCCGGGACGGTCATGAACACTGAAGCTTTCTTT	CASSLPGTVMNTEAFF	16	-	TRBJ1-1	TRBV5-1	-
TGTGCCAGCAGCGTAGTCGGGAGCTCTGGAAACACCATATATTTT	CASSVVGSSGNTIYF	15	-	TRBJ1-3	TRBV9	-
TGCGCCAGCAGCTCTCTACCGGGACAAACTAATGAAAAACTGTTTTTT	CASSSLPGQTNEKLFF	16	-	TRBJ1-4	TRBV5-1	-
TGTGCCAGCAGCCCCGAGGGGGGACAGTCCTACGAGCAATACTTC	CASSPEGGQSYEQYF	15	-	TRBJ2-7	TRBV7-9	-
TGTGCCAGCACCTCGACTGAGACCCAGTACTTC	CASTSTETQYF	11	-	TRBJ2-5	TRBV7-9	-
TGTGCCAGCAGTTATATGGGTGCTGGAAACACCATATATTTT	CASSYMGAGNTIYF	14	few	TRBJ1-3	TRBV6-5	-
TGCGCCAGCACCCCAGGAGGGCAAACCGGGGAGCTGTTTTTT	CASTPGGQTGELFF	14	-	TRBJ2-2	TRBV5-1	-
TGTGCCAGCAGCTTAGCGCGGGGTGAAAAACTGTTTTTT	CASSLARGEKLFF	13	-	TRBJ1-4	TRBV7-8	-
TGCGCCAGCAGCTCGACAGGGGGGGATTCACCCCTCCACTTT	CASSSTGGDSPLHF	14	-	TRBJ1-6	TRBV5-1	TRBD1
TGCGCCAGCAGCCAAAGGTCGTCTACAACGACAGATACGCAGTATTTT	CASSQRSSTTTDTQYF	16	-	TRBJ2-3	TRBV4-1	-
TGTGCCAGCAACGGCTATTCGACAGGAGTTAGACCAGGCAATGAGCAGTTCTTC	CASNGYSTGVRPGNEQFF	18	-	TRBJ2-1	TRBV19	-
TGTGCCAGCAGCTCTACTCTTGGGGGTTTGGGGGACTATGGCTACACCTTC	CASSSTLGGLGDYGYTF	17	-	TRBJ1-2	TRBV5-4	-
TGTGCCAGCAGCTTGGTGGCGGTTCCTGAAGCTTTCTTT	CASSLVAVPEAFF	13	-	TRBJ1-1	TRBV5-6	-
TGTGCCAGCAGCTTAAGTCAGTCTGGAAACACCATATATTTT	CASSLSQSGNTIYF	14	-	TRBJ1-3	TRBV7-9	-
TGTGCCAGCAGCTTAGGTACAGGTCAGCCCCAGCATTTT	CASSLGTGQPQHF	13	few	TRBJ1-5	TRBV7-2	-
TGCGCCAGCAATCCTAGGGGAGCCGACAATGAGCAGTTCTTC	CASNPRGADNEQFF	14	few	TRBJ2-1	TRBV5-1	-
TGTGCCAGCAGCCAGACAGGGACCCCCTACAATGAGCAGTTCTTC	CASSQTGTPYNEQFF	15	-	TRBJ2-1	TRBV6-5	TRBD1
TGTGCCAGCAGCCGACGAACAGGGGGAAACCAAGAGACCCAGTACTTC	CASSRRTGGNQETQYF	16	-	TRBJ2-5	TRBV14	TRBD1
TGTGCCAGCAGCTTAGGCTTCACAGGCGCCTACGAGCAGTACTTC	CASSLGFTGAYEQYF	15	-	TRBJ2-7	TRBV11-2	-
TGTGCCAGCAGTTCCCCCTTAGGCAATCAGCCCCAGCATTTT	CASSSPLGNQPQHF	14	-	TRBJ1-5	TRBV27	-
TGTGCCAGTGCCACAGGGTACCTTTGGCCCCAGCATTTT	CASATGYLWPQHF	13	-	TRBJ1-5	TRBV19	-
TGTGCCAGCAGGAAACAGGGGTACGGGAACACTGAAGCTTTCTTT	CASRKQGYGNTEAFF	15	-	TRBJ1-1	TRBV28	TRBD1
TGTGCCAGCAGCCTCAATACGTACGAGCAGTACTTC	CASSLNTYEQYF	12	-	TRBJ2-7	TRBV7-2	-
TGTGCCAGCAGCCAGATAATACGAGAGACCCAGTACTTC	CASSQIIRETQYF	13	-	TRBJ2-5	TRBV4-2	-
TGTGCGTTCGGGGGGAAAGAGACCCAGTACTTC	CAFGGKETQYF	11	-	TRBJ2-5	TRBV30	TRBD2
TGTGCTAGTTCGAAGGCAGCCTATGGCTACACCTTC	CASSKAAYGYTF	12	few	TRBJ1-2	TRBV12-5	-
TGCGCCAGCACCGCGGGAGGGAGTAAGGGCGAGCAGTACTTC	CASTAGGSKGEQYF	14	-	TRBJ2-7	TRBV5-1	TRBD2
TGTGCCAGCAGTGAGGGGGCTATTTATGGCTACACCTTC	CASSEGAIYGYTF	13	-	TRBJ1-2	TRBV25-1	-
TGTGCCAGCACGCAGGGACGGTTAACCATGAACACTGAAGCTTTCTTT	CASTQGRLTMNTEAFF	16	-	TRBJ1-1	TRBV2	-